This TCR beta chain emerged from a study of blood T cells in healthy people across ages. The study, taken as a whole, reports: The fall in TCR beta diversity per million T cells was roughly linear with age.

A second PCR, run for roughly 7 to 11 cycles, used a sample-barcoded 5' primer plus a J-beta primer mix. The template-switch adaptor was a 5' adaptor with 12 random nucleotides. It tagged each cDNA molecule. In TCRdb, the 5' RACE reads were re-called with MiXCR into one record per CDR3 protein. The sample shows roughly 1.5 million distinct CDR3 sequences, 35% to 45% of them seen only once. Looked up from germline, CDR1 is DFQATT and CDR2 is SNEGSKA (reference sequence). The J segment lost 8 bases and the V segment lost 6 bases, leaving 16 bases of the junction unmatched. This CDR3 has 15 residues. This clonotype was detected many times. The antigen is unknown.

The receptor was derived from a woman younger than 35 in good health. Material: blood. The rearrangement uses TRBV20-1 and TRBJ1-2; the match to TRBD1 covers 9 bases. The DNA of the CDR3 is TGCAGTGCCAAAGAGTCGGACAGGGGCGCCCAAGGCTACACCTTC. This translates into CSAKESDRGAQGYTF.